This T cell receptor (beta chain) emerged from a study of CD8 T cells in ankylosing spondylitis. General observations from the study: Blood from ankylosing spondylitis patients appeared to carry a characteristic roughly 8-variant TCR beta motif. Reportedly, disease-linked clones are significantly enriched in ankylosing spondylitis patients' matched synovial fluid.

Quantitative 5'-RACE with molecular barcodes was used to make the TCR beta libraries. TCRdb passed the 5' RACE reads through MiXCR, listing each CDR3 protein once. The data contain a few hundred thousand distinct CDR3 sequences, roughly 8% of them singletons. V lost 0 bases and J lost 6; bases outside the gene matches: 3. The CDR3 loop spans 13 amino acids. Germline CDR1 DFQATT, CDR2 SNEGSKA (reference sequence). In regard to this clonotype: Its antigen is not known.

The chain recombines TRBV20-1 with TRBJ2-3; 7 bases are shared with TRBD1. This sequence was found in a male donor with ankylosing spondylitis. The sequenced material came from blood, either unsorted or a sorted T cell fraction (not recorded which). The DNA for the CDR3 is TGCAGTGCTAGAGAAGGGGGCCCTGATACGCAGTATTTT. Amino acid sequence: CSAREGGPDTQYF.